Listed below are T cell receptor beta chains from one sample, sequenced in a study of beta chain features in type 1 diabetes. TCRdb keeps only in-frame clones here, not all; method: immunoSEQ multiplex PCR. The sample holds nearly 250,000 clones, 68% seen once. The source material was naive CD4+ T cells from blood. These receptors were taken from a man aged 30 to 45 in good health. CDR3s include the opening cysteine and the closing phenylalanine or tryptophan. The order of the fields is V gene, clone size, J gene, D gene, CDR3 DNA, CDR3 protein. D genes are given only for firm matches. The listing skips clone size in some rows; elsewhere it reads once, few, many or a size class.

TRBV11-2	NA	TRBJ2-1	NA	TGTGCCAGCAGCTTACAGGGGGGCAATGAGCAGTTCTTC	CASSLQGGNEQFF
TRBV4-1	NA	TRBJ2-1	TRBD1	TGCGCCAGCAGCCAAGGGACAGGGCGCAATGAGCAGTTCTTC	CASSQGTGRNEQFF
TRBV10-3	NA	TRBJ2-5	NA	TGTGCCATCACCCGGGACCGGCAAGAGACCCAGTACTTC	CAITRDRQETQYF
TRBV15	NA	TRBJ2-7	NA	TGTGCCACCAGCAGAGATCTTGGGGCCTGGCAGTACTTC	CATSRDLGAWQYF
TRBV30	NA	TRBJ1-2	NA	TGTGCCTGGAGCCAAGGACCGAACTATGGCTACACCTTC	CAWSQGPNYGYTF
TRBV29-1	few	TRBJ2-7	NA	TGCAGCGTTGAATATATGTACGGTTACGAGCAGTACTTC	CSVEYMYGYEQYF
TRBV11-2	NA	TRBJ2-5	NA	TGTGCCAGCAGAGTGGTGGGCGCGGGACCCCTAGGGACCCAGTACTTC	CASRVVGAGPLGTQYF
TRBV9	few	TRBJ2-1	TRBD2	TGTGCCAGCAGCGCATCTAGCGGGAGTAATGAGCAGTTCTTC	CASSASSGSNEQFF
TRBV7-2	NA	TRBJ2-1	TRBD1	TGTGCCAGCAGCCCTTCCAGGGGGCGGACCTACAATGAGCAGTTCTTC	CASSPSRGRTYNEQFF
TRBV29-1	few	TRBJ2-3	NA	TGCAGCGTTGTTGCGGGGTCGACAGATACGCAGTATTTT	CSVVAGSTDTQYF
TRBV9	NA	TRBJ2-3	NA	TGTGCCAGCAGCGTAGGGACAGACACAGATACGCAGTATTTT	CASSVGTDTDTQYF
TRBV29-1	NA	TRBJ1-2	NA	TGCAGCGTCAGCGCCCGACAGGCTAACTATGGCTACACCTTC	CSVSARQANYGYTF
TRBV2	few	TRBJ1-2	NA	TGTGCCAGCAAGGCAGACTATGGCTACACCTTC	CASKADYGYTF
TRBV10-3	once	TRBJ1-2	NA	TGTGCCATCAGTGACAGTCGCTATGGCTACACCTTC	CAISDSRYGYTF
TRBV30	NA	TRBJ2-1	NA	TGTGCCTGGAGTGTAAATGACAGCCGACTATTCTTC	CAWSVNDSRLFF
TRBV4-3	once	TRBJ2-2	NA	TGCGCCAGCAGCCAACAGCTCACCGGGGAGCTGTTTTTT	CASSQQLTGELFF
TRBV4-2	NA	TRBJ2-5	TRBD2	TGTGCCAGCAGCCAAGGGCTAGCGGGGGGATCAGAGACCCAGTACTTC	CASSQGLAGGSETQYF
TRBV18	few	TRBJ1-3	NA	TGTGCCAGCTCACCGGGCGCGACAGACTCTGGAAACACCATATATTTT	CASSPGATDSGNTIYF
TRBV29-1	NA	TRBJ2-1	TRBD2	TGCAGCGTTGGGGGGAGGGCCAGCAATGAGCAGTTCTTC	CSVGGRASNEQFF
TRBV30	NA	TRBJ1-6	NA	TGTGCCTGGAACGTCGCTACCTATAATTCACCCCTCCACTTT	CAWNVATYNSPLHF
TRBV21-1	NA	TRBJ2-7	NA	TGTGCCAGCAGCAAAGGCAGGCGTAACTACGAGCAGTACTTC	CASSKGRRNYEQYF
TRBV10-3	NA	TRBJ2-7	TRBD1	TGTGCCATCAGTGACCTCGGACAGGGGAGCTCCTACGAGCAGTACTTC	CAISDLGQGSSYEQYF
TRBV7-9	NA	TRBJ2-6	TRBD1	TGTGCCAGCATCAACAACAGGGGATCGGTCCTGACTTTC	CASINNRGSVLTF
TRBV5-1	NA	TRBJ2-1	TRBD1	TGCGCCAGCAGCCAACAGGGGAATGAGCAGTTCTTC	CASSQQGNEQFF